This T cell receptor (beta chain) was identified in a study of technical replicates of blood from a handful of donors (dated 2017 in TCRdb). To prepare the library, the immunoSEQ multiplex PCR assay was applied. TCRdb retrieved this table from immuneACCESS and kept in-frame rearrangements only. Not all clones are present; in checked studies, unresolved V genes account for under half, and no reason is known for the remainder. For this sample there are tens of thousands of clones; about 97% appear just once. The ten largest clones capture more than 0.15% of the sample. The CDR3 measures 16 amino acids from cysteine to phenylalanine. Just CDR3 DNA is preserved here, 48 bases in frame from base 1. CDR1 and CDR2, looked up from the germline V gene, are MRHNA and SNTAGT. V and J are trimmed by 0 bases and 5 bases, and the gene matches miss 7 bases of the junction. As concerns this clone: This receptor's antigen is unknown. There are no base qualities to consult, and no much larger clone falls within one base.

The receptor chain draws on TRBV6-4 and TRBJ2-3; 8 junctional bases match TRBD2. Sequencing used T cells isolated from PBMCs. This clonotype was sampled from a human donor in good health. The DNA is TGTGCCAGCAGTGACTCTGTCGGGAGGGCCATAGATACGCAGTATTTT. It encodes CASSDSVGRAIDTQYF.